Listed below are T cell receptor beta chains from one sample, sequenced in a study of T cells after yellow fever vaccination. TCRdb called the 5' RACE reads again in MiXCR, with one record for every CDR3 protein. The repertoire holds 50,000 to 60,000 distinct CDR3 sequences, approximately 7% seen once, with approximately 25% in the top ten. Sequencing used CD8+ T cells not binding an NS4B(214-222) dextramer, sorted from PBMCs, obtained approximately 40 days after the first yellow fever vaccination. The receptors were sampled from a man younger than 35 who received the YFV17D yellow fever vaccine. The CDR3 runs from the conserved cysteine through the conserved F or W. Each record gives: clone size, J gene, V gene, D gene, CDR3 DNA, CDR3 protein. A D gene is named only where the DNA matches it firmly. Size is omitted from some rows. Given values are once, few, many or a class for expanded clones.

>many|TRBJ1-5|TRBV28|.
TGTGCCAGCAGTGAGGAACAGGGTTACGATCAGCCCCAGCATTTT
CASSEEQGYDQPQHF
>few|TRBJ1-3|TRBV12-3/TRBV12-4|.
TGTGCCAGCAGGACCCCGGGCGCGGTCACAAACACCATATATTTT
CASRTPGAVTNTIYF
>many|TRBJ2-1|TRBV29-1|TRBD2
TGCAGCGTTAAACGGGGGGGGACAATGGAGCAGTTCTTC
CSVKRGGTMEQFF
>.|TRBJ2-1|TRBV10-3|TRBD2
TGTGCCGGGGGACTAGTTAGTAATGAGCAGTTCTTC
CAGGLVSNEQFF
>many|TRBJ1-1|TRBV4-3|.
TGCGCCAGCAGCCAAGATCGGGGCAGGCCTGGGGCTTTCTTT
CASSQDRGRPGAFF
>few|TRBJ2-1|TRBV20-1|TRBD2
TGCAGTGCGACCGGGACTAGCGCCTACAATGAGCAGTTCTTC
CSATGTSAYNEQFF
>.|TRBJ2-1|TRBV2|TRBD2
TGTGCCTTCTGCTTAGCGGGGGGGCCTTACTCCTACAATGAGCAGTTCTTC
CAFCLAGGPYSYNEQFF
>.|TRBJ2-5|TRBV5-8|TRBD2
TGTGCCAGCAGCTCTGGCTCGGGACTAGCGAAGACCCAGTACTTC
CASSSGSGLAKTQYF
>.|TRBJ2-2|TRBV24-1|.
TGTGCCACCAGTGATTGGCAGGGAAGCTCCGGGGAGCTGTTTTTT
CATSDWQGSSGELFF
>many|TRBJ2-5|TRBV7-9|TRBD2
TGTGCCAGCAGCTTTCTAGCGGGGGGACAAGAGACCCAGTACTTC
CASSFLAGGQETQYF
>.|TRBJ1-1|TRBV12-3/TRBV12-4|.
TGTGCCAGCAGTCCGGGCCTTGAAGCTTTCTTT
CASSPGLEAFF
>many|TRBJ2-5|TRBV29-1|.
TGCAGCGTGATGGGACGACGCCAACAAGAGACCCAGTACTTC
CSVMGRRQQETQYF
>few|TRBJ2-3|TRBV18|.
TGTGCCAGCTCACCCAGGGCGTTGGGGACCACAGATACGCAGTATTTT
CASSPRALGTTDTQYF
>few|TRBJ1-3|TRBV6-5|.
TGTGCCAGCAGTTACTCGGTTACGGGGCTTCCTGGAAACACCATATATTTT
CASSYSVTGLPGNTIYF
>many|TRBJ1-4|TRBV6-5|TRBD1
TGTGCCAGCGGGGACAGGGAAAAACTGTTTTTT
CASGDREKLFF
>.|TRBJ2-1|TRBV9|TRBD2
TGTGCCAGCAGCGGTCCTGGCGGGGGGGTTTACAATGAGCAGTTCTTC
CASSGPGGGVYNEQFF
>few|TRBJ1-6|TRBV5-6|.
TGTGCCAGCAGCTTGTCGGATGGGGGCTCCTATAATTCACCCCTCCACTTT
CASSLSDGGSYNSPLHF
>many|TRBJ2-2|TRBV7-9|.
TGTGCCAGCCCTGAGGGGGCCGGGGAGCTGTTTTTT
CASPEGAGELFF
>.|TRBJ2-7|TRBV7-9|TRBD1
TGTGCCAGCAGTTCCTCGACAGGGGTACCCTACGAGCAGTACTTC
CASSSSTGVPYEQYF
>many|TRBJ2-4|TRBV7-2|.
TGTGCCAGCAGCTTAGTCGTCAGGGGGGGCCCCGGAAACATTCAGTACTTC
CASSLVVRGGPGNIQYF
>many|TRBJ1-1|TRBV10-3|.
TGTGCCATCACCATTGACCGGGGCAATGAAGCTTTCTTT
CAITIDRGNEAFF
>many|TRBJ2-3|TRBV18|.
TGTGCCAGCTCACCACAAGAAGGGGGGGCGAAAGATACGCAGTATTTT
CASSPQEGGAKDTQYF
>few|TRBJ2-2|TRBV10-3|.
TGTGCCATCAGTGAGTTTACAGCGTGGAACCCTAGGGACACCGGGGAGCTGTTTTTT
CAISEFTAWNPRDTGELFF
>many|TRBJ1-1|TRBV5-7|.
TGTGCCAGCAGCGCCGACAGGTGGAACACTGAAGCTTTCTTT
CASSADRWNTEAFF
>few|TRBJ2-1|TRBV20-1|TRBD2
TGCAGTCCTGGGGCGGGGGGGCCAAAGAATGAGCAGTTCTTC
CSPGAGGPKNEQFF
>.|TRBJ2-2|TRBV9|.
TGTGCCAGCAGCCCGGGGAACACCGGGGAGCTGTTTTTT
CASSPGNTGELFF